This T cell receptor beta chain was identified in a study of blood T cell repertoires in COVID-19. There are a few counts of this clone. The CDR3 contains 16 residues. The germline V gene encodes CDR1 SEHNR and CDR2 FQNEAQ (reference sequence). The V end lost 5 bases, the J end lost 2 bases, and 16 bases lay between the germline ends. Clones were sequenced by immunoSEQ multiplex PCR, and TCRdb holds only the in-frame ones, with some missing. This table has 150,000 or so clones, around 85% appearing once. The receptor's source is a woman in her sixties or seventies with acute or convalescent COVID-19. Source material: peripheral blood. The chain recombines TRBV7-9 with TRBJ1-3, with D possibly being TRBD1 (6 bases). The CDR3 DNA is TGTGCCAGCAGCCCCCCCGGGGGGGCTACTGGAAACACCATATATTTT. Residues: CASSPPGGATGNTIYF.